This T cell receptor (beta chain) comes out of a study of T cells after yellow fever vaccination (dated by TCRdb to between 2018 and 2020). At the level of the whole study: The SMART-Seq v4 Ultra Low Input RNA kit was used to prepare libraries from fractions with low cell numbers. Two healthy male donors made up the cohort, one aged 18 to 30 years and the other aged 30 to 40 years. To track T-cell clones before and after primary and booster YFV17D yellow fever vaccination, bulk TCR alpha and beta repertoires were sequenced longitudinally. Blood samples were taken at several timepoints before and after primary and secondary immunization, and bulk PBMC replicates and cell subsets were isolated. Beyond this particular receptor, the publication reports: A small fraction of clonotypes appeared in both the CD4 and CD8 compartments, likely as a result of convergent recombination. Because the study included only a couple of donors, the extent to which the findings can be generalized is limited. The secondary T-cell response was found to be weaker but faster than the primary response, with a peak reached on day 5 rather than on day 15. Because abundant contaminating clonotypes from the bulk population could be contained in FACS-sorted repertoires, computational filtering was required. Most clones expanded after primary vaccination were re-detected after the booster (around 96% of CD4 and around 88% of CD8), suggesting broad memory maintenance.

The table lists this clonotype with many counts. Its antigen is still unknown. No quality values exist for individual bases; no much larger clone is one base distant. TCR cDNA was synthesized by 5'RACE template switching, which introduced a universal primer site and unique molecular identifiers. Priming for cDNA synthesis came from both the TCR alpha and TCR beta constant segments. Two PCR steps were used to amplify libraries, with sample barcodes and sequencing adapters being added in the second step. Sequencing of the libraries was done on either Illumina HiSeq 2500 (2x100 bp) or NovaSeq (2x150 bp). As for the authors' bioinformatics: MIGEC was used to demultiplex reads and collapse the reads into UMI consensus sequences, and MiXCR was used for V(D)J alignment. Vaccine-responding clonotypes were identified with edgeR using replicate PBMC samples, with FDR below 0.01 and a log2 fold change above 5 up to day 15 being required. Each bulk clonotype received a CD4 or CD8 identity based on whether the sequenced CD4 or CD8 repertoire contained that clonotype at higher abundance. TCRdb passed the public sequencing reads through fastp at Q25 and MiXCR, retaining productive beta sequences. Merged by CDR3 protein, the rows form single entries marked with the most common genes and DNA. TCRdb's processing, not the authors', yielded these V and J calls. This sample has about 53,000 distinct CDR3 sequences in its table, and around 7% of those were observed once. The top ten constitute approximately 37% of the sample.

What the treatment or condition label conveys for this sample: live attenuated yellow fever vaccine strain. A standard Ficoll-Paque protocol was used to isolate PBMCs from peripheral blood. CD4 and CD8 T-cell fractions were isolated with Dynabeads CD4 and CD8 positive selection kits. RNA was extracted with TriZol from bulk PBMCs, CD4 and CD8 fractions, and dextramer-positive and dextramer-negative fractions. This receptor was identified in a young man who received the YFV17D yellow fever vaccine. Sequencing used CD8+ T cells sorted from PBMCs, obtained on the day of the first yellow fever vaccination.

The CDR3 corresponds to CASRDSRIQETQYF. The nucleotide sequence is TGTGCCAGCAGGGACAGTAGGATCCAAGAGACCCAGTACTTC. This chain joins TRBV6-1 to TRBJ2-5; 6 matching bases give a weak D call of TRBD1. The germline V gene sets CDR1 to MNHNS and CDR2 to SASEGT. Trimming at the junction amounts to 6 bases on V and 1 base on J, and the germline ends lie 12 bases apart. There are 14 amino acids in the CDR3, from cysteine to phenylalanine inclusive. Here the CDR3 DNA is all that survives: 42 bases in frame from base 1.